The subject of this entry is one TCR beta chain. TCRdb reprocessed the 5' RACE reads via MiXCR and lists one record per CDR3 protein. The sample holds approximately 340,000 distinct CDR3 sequences, roughly 13% seen once. The record originates from a study of T-cell memory formation after mild COVID-19. The CDR3 is made up of 15 amino acids. Trimming took off 7 bases at V and 4 bases at J, with 17 bases between the two ends. CDR1 LNHDA and CDR2 SQIVND come from the germline V gene (reference sequence). The specimen was PBMCs or a T cell subset sorted from them (not recorded which). The TCR originated in a man between 18 and 29 years old who had mild COVID-19 (a few samples of this study predate the infection). Cell type and time point are not known. V and J are TRBV19 and TRBJ2-1; weak D call: TRBD2 (5 bases). CDR3 loop: CASTPRGMGYNEQFF. CDR3 sequence (DNA): TGTGCCAGTACCCCCCGGGGAATGGGGTACAATGAGCAGTTCTTC.